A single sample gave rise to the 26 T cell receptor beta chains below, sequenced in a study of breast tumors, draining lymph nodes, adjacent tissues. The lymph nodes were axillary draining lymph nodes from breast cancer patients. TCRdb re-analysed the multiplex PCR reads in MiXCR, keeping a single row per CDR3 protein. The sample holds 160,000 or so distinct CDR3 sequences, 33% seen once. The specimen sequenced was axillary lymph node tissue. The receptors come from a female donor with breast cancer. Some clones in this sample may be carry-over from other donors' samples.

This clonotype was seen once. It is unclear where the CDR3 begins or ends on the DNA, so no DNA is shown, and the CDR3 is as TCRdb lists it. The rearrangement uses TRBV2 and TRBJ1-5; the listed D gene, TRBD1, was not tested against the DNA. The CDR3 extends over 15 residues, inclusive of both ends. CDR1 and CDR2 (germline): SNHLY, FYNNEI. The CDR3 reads CTSRVGQGNNQPQRF.

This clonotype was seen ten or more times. CDR3 residues: CASSQDQPQGAYEQYF. The DNA of the CDR3 is TGCGCCAGCAGCCAAGATCAACCCCAGGGGGCCTACGAGCAGTACTTC. The V and J genes are TRBV4-1 and TRBJ2-7, with 7 bases aligning to TRBD1. The V gene's germline CDR1 is MGHRA and CDR2 YSYEKL. V was clipped by 0 bases and J by 2 bases; unmatched bases: 7. This CDR3 contains 16 residues.

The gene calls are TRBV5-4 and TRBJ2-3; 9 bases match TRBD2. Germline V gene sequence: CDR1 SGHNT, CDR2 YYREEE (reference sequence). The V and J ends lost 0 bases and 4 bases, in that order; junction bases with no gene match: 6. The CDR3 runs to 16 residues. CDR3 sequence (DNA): TGTGCCAGCAGCTTGGAACGCGGGGGGGGCCCAGATACGCAGTATTTT. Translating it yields CASSLERGGGPDTQYF.

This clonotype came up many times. As DNA, the CDR3 is TGCAGTGCTACCGGCAGCTACAATCAGCCCCAGCATTTT. Its protein is CSATGSYNQPQHF. The chain links TRBV20-1 to TRBJ1-5; D gene ambiguous. The CDR3 has 13 residues. The V gene's germline CDR1 is DFQATT and CDR2 SNEGSKA (reference sequence). V lost 4 bases to trimming and J lost 3 bases, with 10 bases between them.

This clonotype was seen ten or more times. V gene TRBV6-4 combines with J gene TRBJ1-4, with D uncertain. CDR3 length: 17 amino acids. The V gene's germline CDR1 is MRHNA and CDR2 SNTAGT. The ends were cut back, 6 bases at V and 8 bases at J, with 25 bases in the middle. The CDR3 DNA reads TGTGCCAGCAGACACCCCCCGGACCGACGGACGGAGGAAAAACTGTTTTTT. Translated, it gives CASRHPPDRRTEEKLFF.

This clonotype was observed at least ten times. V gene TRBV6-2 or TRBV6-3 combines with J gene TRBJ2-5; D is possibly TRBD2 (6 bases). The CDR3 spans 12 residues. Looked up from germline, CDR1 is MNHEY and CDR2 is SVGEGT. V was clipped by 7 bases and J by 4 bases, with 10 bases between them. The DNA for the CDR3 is TGTGCCAGCAAGGAGGGAGTAGAGACCCAGTACTTC. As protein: CASKEGVETQYF.

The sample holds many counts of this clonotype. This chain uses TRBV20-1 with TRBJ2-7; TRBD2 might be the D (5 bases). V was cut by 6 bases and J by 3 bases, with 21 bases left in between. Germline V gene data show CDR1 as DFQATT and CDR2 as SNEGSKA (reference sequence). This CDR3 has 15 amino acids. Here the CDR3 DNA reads TGCAGTGCCGAGCCTCCCGGACGGAGGTTCTACGAGCAGTACTTC. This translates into CSAEPPGRRFYEQYF.

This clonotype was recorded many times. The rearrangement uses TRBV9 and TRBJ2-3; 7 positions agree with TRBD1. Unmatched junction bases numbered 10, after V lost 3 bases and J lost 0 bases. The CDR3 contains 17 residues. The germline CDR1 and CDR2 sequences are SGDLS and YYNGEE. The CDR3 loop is CASSANRRTGSTDTQYF. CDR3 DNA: TGTGCCAGCAGCGCCAACAGACGGACAGGTAGCACAGATACGCAGTATTTT.

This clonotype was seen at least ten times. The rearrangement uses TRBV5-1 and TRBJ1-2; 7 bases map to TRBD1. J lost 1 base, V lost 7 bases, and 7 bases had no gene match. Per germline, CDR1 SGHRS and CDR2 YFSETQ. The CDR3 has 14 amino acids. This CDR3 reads CASRRGYVNYGYTF. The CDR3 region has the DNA TGCGCCAGCCGCAGGGGGTATGTTAACTATGGCTACACCTTC.

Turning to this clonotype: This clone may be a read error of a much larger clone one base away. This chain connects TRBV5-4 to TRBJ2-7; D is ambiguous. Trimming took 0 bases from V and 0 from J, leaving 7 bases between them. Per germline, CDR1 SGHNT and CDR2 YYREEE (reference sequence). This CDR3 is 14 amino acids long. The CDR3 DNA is TGTGCCAGCAGCTTGGGAGACACCTCCTACGAGCAGTACTTC. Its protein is CASSLGDTSYEQYF.

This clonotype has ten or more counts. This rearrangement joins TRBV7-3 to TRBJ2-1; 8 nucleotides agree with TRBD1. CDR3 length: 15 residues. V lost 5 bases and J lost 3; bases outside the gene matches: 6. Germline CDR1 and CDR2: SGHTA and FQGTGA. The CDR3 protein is CASSQQGDLYNEQFF. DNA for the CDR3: TGTGCCAGCAGCCAACAGGGGGACCTCTACAATGAGCAGTTCTTC.

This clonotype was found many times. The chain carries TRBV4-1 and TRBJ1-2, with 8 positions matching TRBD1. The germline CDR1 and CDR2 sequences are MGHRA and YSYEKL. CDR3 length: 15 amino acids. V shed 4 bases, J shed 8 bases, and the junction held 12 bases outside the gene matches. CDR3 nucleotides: TGCGCCAGCAGCCCATGGACAGGGAATCAACAGGGCTACACCTTC. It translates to CASSPWTGNQQGYTF.

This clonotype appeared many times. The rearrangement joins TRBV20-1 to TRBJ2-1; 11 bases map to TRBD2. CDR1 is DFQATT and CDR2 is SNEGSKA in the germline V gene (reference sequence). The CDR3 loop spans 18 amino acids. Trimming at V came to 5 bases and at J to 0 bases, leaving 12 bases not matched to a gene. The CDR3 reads CSAFLSGTSGYSYNEQFF. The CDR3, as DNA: TGCAGTGCTTTTTTGAGCGGGACTAGCGGCTACTCCTACAATGAGCAGTTCTTC.

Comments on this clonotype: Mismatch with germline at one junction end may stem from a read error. DNA for the CDR3: TGCGCCAGCAGCTCAACTAGCGGGAAAGACACCCAGTACTTC. Amino acids: CASSSTSGKDTQYF. The chain has TRBV5-1 and TRBJ2-5; TRBD2 matches 10 bases. Germline V gene lookup returns CDR1 SGHRS and CDR2 YFSETQ. This CDR3 has 14 amino acids.

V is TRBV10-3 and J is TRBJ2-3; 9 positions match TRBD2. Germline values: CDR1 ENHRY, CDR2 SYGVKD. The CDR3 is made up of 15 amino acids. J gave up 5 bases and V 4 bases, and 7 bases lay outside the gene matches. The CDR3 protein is CAISVAGGPRDTQYF. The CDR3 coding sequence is TGTGCCATCAGTGTTGCGGGGGGGCCGAGAGATACGCAGTATTTT.

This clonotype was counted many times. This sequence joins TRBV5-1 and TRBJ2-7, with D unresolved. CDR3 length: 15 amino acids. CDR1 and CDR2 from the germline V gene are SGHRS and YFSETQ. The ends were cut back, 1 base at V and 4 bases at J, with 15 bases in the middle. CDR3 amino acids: CASSLNSPGRYEQYF. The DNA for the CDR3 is TGCGCCAGCAGCTTGAATTCCCCGGGCCGTTACGAGCAGTACTTC.

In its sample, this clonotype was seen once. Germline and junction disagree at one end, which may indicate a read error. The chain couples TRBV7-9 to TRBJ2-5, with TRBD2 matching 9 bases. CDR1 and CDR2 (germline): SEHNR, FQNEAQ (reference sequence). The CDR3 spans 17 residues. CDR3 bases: TGTGCCAGCAGCCAACCTTCGGGTAGCGGGAGTCTAGAGCCCCAGGACTTC. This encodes CASSQPSGSGSLEPQDF.

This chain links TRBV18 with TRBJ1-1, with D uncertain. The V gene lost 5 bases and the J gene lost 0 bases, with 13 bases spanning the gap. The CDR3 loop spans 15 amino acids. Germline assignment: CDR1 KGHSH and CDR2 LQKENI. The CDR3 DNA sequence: TGTGCCAGCTCATTCTCCACATCCCTGAACACTGAAGCTTTCTTT. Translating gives CASSFSTSLNTEAFF.

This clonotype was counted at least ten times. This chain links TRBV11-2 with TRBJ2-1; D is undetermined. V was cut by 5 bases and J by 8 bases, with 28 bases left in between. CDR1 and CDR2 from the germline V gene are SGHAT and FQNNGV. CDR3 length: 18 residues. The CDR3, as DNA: TGTGCCAGCAGCGAAAAAACTCCACAGACCTTCTATCCCCATGAGCAGTTCTTC. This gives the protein CASSEKTPQTFYPHEQFF.

The DNA of the CDR3 is TGTGCCAGCACCCTAGAACCCTTCTATGGCTACACCTTC. It codes for CASTLEPFYGYTF. This chain connects TRBV6-2 or TRBV6-3 to TRBJ1-2; D gene uncertain. Deletions cut 7 bases from V and 4 bases from J, with 13 bases between. The CDR3 contains 13 residues. Looked up from germline, CDR1 is MNHEY and CDR2 is SVGEGT.

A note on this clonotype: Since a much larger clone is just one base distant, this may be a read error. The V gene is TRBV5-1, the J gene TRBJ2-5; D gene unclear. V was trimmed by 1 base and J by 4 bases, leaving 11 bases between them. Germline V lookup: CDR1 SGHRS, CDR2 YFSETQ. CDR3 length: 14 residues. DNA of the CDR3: TGCGCCAGCAGCTTGCGACGGTCGCGAGAGACCCAGTACTTC. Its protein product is CASSLRRSRETQYF.

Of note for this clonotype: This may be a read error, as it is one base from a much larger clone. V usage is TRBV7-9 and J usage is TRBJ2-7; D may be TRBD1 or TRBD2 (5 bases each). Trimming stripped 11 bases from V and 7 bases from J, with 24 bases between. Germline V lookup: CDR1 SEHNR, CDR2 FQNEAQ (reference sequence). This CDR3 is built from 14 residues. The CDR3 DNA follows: TGTGCCGGCACCGGCGGGTGGGGCAGGGAAGAGCAGTACTTC. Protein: CAGTGGWGREEQYF.

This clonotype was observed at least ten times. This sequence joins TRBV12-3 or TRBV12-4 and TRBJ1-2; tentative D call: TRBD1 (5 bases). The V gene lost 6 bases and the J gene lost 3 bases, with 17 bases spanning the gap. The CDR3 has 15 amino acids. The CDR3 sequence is CASSKPAGEDYGYTF. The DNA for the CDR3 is TGTGCCAGCAGCAAACCCGCGGGGGAGGACTATGGCTACACCTTC.

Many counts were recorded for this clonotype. The CDR3 DNA sequence: TGTGCCAGCAGTTACGCTGAAGAGCAGTACTTC. This sequence encodes CASSYAEEQYF. The chain recombines TRBV6-6 with TRBJ2-7; D gene unclear. The CDR3 totals 11 residues. V lost 2 bases to trimming and J lost 7 bases, with 6 bases between them. Germline lookup yields CDR1 MNHNY and CDR2 SVGAGI (reference sequence).

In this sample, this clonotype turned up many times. In DNA form, the CDR3 reads TGTGCCAGCAGCGTAGGTGGCTATGGCTACACCTTC. Translating gives CASSVGGYGYTF. V gene TRBV9 combines with J gene TRBJ1-2; D ambiguous. The CDR3 consists of 12 residues. Germline V gene data show CDR1 as SGDLS and CDR2 as YYNGEE. V lost 0 bases, J lost 4 bases, and 4 bases lay in between.

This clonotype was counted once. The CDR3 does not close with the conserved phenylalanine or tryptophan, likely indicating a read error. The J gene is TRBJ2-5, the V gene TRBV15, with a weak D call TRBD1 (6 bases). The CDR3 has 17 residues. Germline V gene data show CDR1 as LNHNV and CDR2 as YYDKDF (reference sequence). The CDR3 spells CATSRGGGRGLQEAQYL. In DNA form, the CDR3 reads TGTGCCACCAGCAGAGGTGGTGGCAGGGGATTACAAGAGGCCCAGTACCTC.